This T cell receptor beta chain comes out of a study of blood T cell repertoires in COVID-19. As for the study in general: Italy, Spain and the United States were the sources of the convalescent and acute COVID-19 samples. PBMCs, B-cell-depleted T cells, or T cells provided the cDNA or gDNA that made up the material.

CDR3 length equals 15 residues. With V trimmed by 5 bases and J by 3 bases, 7 bases remained unmatched. CDR1 SGHVS and CDR2 FQNEAQ come from the germline V gene. In the authors' workflow: Counts of nucleated cells, estimated from reference gene primer amplification, were obtained. Clones were read by immunoSEQ multiplex PCR, and TCRdb kept only the in-frame ones, dropping some. V and J calls and clone size are those listed in that table; D and trimming were worked out from the DNA. Of approximately 280,000 clones in the sample, roughly 85% were seen once. The receptor's source is a man aged 50 to 59 with active or convalescent COVID-19. The rearrangement links TRBV7-8 to TRBJ2-5, with TRBD1 matching over 9 bases. The source material was peripheral blood. The CDR3 region has the DNA TGTGCCAGCAGCCAACTGACAGGGGGAAAAGAGACCCAGTACTTC. Encoded protein: CASSQLTGGKETQYF. Full variable domain (missing parts from reference TRBV7-8 and TRBJ2-5): GAGVSQSPRYKVAKRGQDVALRCDPISGHVSLFWYQQALGQGPEFLTYFQNEAQLDKSGLPSDRFFAERPEGSVSTLKIQRTQQEDSAVYLCASSQLTGGKETQYFGPGTRLLVL.